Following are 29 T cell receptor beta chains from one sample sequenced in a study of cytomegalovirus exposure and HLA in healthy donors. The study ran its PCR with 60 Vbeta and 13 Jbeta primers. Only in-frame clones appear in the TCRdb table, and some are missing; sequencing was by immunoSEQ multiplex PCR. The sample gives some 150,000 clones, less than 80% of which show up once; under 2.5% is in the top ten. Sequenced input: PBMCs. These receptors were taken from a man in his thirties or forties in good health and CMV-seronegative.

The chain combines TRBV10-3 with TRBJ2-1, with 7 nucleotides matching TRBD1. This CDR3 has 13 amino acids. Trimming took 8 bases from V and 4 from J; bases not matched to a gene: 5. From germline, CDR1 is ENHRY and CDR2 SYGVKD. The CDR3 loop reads CAIVKGAYNEQFF. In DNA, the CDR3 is TGTGCCATCGTTAAGGGGGCGTACAATGAGCAGTTCTTC.

The chain's CDR3 is CATSRVRQINEKLFF. The DNA of the CDR3 is TGTGCCACCAGCAGAGTACGACAGATTAATGAAAAACTGTTTTTT. The chain combines TRBV15 with TRBJ1-4; the D gene is possibly TRBD1 (5 bases). V lost 1 base and J 4 bases, leaving 10 bases between the germline ends. The length of the CDR3 is 15 residues. Germline V gene data show CDR1 as LNHNV and CDR2 as YYDKDF (reference sequence).

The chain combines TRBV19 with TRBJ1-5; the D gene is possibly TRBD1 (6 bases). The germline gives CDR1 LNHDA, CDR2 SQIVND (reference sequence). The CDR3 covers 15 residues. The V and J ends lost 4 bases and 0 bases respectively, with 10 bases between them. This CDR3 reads CASSTLQGSNQPQHF. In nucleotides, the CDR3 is TGTGCCAGTAGTACCCTACAGGGTAGCAATCAGCCCCAGCATTTT.

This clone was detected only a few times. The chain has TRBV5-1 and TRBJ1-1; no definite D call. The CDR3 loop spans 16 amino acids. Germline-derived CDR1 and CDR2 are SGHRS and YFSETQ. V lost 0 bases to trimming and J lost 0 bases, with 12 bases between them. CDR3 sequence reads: CASSLGAGTLNTEAFF. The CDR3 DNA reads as TGCGCCAGCAGCTTGGGGGCTGGAACCTTGAACACTGAAGCTTTCTTT.

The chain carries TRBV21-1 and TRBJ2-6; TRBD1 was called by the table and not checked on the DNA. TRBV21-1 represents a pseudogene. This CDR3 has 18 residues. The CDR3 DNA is TGTGCCAGCAGCAGGGGACAGGGGCCGAGCTCTGGGGCCAACGTCCTGACTTTC. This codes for CASSRGQGPSSGANVLTF.

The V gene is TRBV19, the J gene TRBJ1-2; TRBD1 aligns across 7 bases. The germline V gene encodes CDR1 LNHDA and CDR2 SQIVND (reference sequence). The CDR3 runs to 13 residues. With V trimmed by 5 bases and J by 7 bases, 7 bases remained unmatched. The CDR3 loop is CASSPGTVIGYTF. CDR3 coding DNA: TGTGCCAGTAGTCCCGGGACAGTAATTGGCTACACCTTC.

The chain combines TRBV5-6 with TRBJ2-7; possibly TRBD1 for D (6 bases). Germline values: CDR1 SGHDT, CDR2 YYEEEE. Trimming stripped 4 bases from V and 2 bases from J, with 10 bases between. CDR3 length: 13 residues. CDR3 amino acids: CASSPGQTYEQYF. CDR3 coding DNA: TGTGCCAGCAGCCCCGGACAGACCTACGAGCAGTACTTC.

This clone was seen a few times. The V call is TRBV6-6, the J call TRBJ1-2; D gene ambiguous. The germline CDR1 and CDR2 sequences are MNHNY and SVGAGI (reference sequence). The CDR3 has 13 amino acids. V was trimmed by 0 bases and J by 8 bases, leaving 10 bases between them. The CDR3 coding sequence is TGTGCCAGCAGTTACTCCCGGGAGGGAGGCTACACCTTC. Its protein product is CASSYSREGGYTF.

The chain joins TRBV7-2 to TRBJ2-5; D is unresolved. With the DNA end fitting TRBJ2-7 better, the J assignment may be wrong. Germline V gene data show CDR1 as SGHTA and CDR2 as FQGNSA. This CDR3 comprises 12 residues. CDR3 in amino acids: CASSHSSYEQYF. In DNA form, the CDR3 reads TGTGCCAGCAGCCACAGCTCCTACGAGCAGTACTTC.

The CDR3 loop reads CASNQANTEAFF. The CDR3 DNA follows: TGTGCCAGCAACCAGGCCAACACTGAAGCTTTCTTT. The V call is TRBV6-6, the J call TRBJ1-1, with no clear D. The CDR3 extends over 12 amino acids. CDR1 and CDR2 from the germline V gene are MNHNY and SVGAGI (reference sequence). The V and J ends lost 7 bases and 2 bases respectively, with 8 bases between them.

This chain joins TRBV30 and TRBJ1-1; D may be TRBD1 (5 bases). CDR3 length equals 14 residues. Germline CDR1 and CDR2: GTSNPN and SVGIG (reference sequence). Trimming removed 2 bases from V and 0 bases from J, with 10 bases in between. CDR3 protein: CAWSLGDLNTEAFF. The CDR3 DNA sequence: TGTGCCTGGAGTCTGGGGGACTTGAACACTGAAGCTTTCTTT.

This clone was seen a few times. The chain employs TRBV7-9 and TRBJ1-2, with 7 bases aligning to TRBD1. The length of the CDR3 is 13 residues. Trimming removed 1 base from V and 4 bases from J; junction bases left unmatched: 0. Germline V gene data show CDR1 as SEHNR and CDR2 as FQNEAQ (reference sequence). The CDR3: CASSLGDSYGYTF. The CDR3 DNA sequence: TGTGCCAGCAGCTTAGGGGACAGCTATGGCTACACCTTC. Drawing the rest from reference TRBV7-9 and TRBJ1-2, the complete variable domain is DTGVSQNPRHKITKRGQNVTFRCDPISEHNRLYWYRQTLGQGPEFLTYFQNEAQLEKSRLLSDRFSAERPKGSFSTLEIQRTEQGDSAMYLCASSLGDSYGYTFGSGTRLTVV.

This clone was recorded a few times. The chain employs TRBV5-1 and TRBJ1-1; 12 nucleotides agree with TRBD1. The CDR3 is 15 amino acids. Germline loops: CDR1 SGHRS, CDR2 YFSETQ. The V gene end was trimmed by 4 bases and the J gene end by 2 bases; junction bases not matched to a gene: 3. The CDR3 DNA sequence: TGCGCCAGCAGCCTGGGACAGGGGGCCAACACTGAAGCTTTCTTT. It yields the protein CASSLGQGANTEAFF.

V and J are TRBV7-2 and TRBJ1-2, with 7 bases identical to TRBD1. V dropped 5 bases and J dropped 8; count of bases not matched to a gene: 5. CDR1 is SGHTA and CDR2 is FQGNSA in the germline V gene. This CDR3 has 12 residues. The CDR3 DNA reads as TGTGCCAGCAGCCCGCGACAGGGAGGCTACACCTTC. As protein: CASSPRQGGYTF.

The CDR3 region is CASSRGSEAAGNQPQHF. CDR3 bases: TGTGCCAGCAGCCGGGGTTCGGAGGCCGCGGGCAATCAGCCCCAGCATTTT. This rearrangement joins TRBV4-2 to TRBJ1-5, with unresolved D. The CDR3 runs to 17 residues. Per the germline V gene, CDR1 is LGHNA and CDR2 is YNFKEQ. Between the trimmed V and J ends, which lost 4 bases and 2 bases, there was a span of 18 bases.

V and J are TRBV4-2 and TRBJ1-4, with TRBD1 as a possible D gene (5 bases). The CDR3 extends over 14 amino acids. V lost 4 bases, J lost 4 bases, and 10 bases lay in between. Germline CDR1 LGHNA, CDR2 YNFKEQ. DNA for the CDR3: TGTGCCAGCAGCCTACAGGTTCTTAATGAAAAACTGTTTTTT. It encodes CASSLQVLNEKLFF.

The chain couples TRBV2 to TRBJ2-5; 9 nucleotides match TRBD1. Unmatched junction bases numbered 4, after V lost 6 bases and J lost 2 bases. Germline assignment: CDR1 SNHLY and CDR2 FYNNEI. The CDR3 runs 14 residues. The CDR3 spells CASRAGQGQETQYF. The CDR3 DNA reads TGTGCCAGCAGGGCGGGACAGGGACAAGAGACCCAGTACTTC.

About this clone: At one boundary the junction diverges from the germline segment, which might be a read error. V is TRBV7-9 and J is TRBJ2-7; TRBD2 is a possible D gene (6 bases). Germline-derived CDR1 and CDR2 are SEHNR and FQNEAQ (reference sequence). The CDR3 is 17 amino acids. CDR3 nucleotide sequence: TGTTCCAGCAGCTTAGGGGTGACCATGGGACTCCTAGACGAGCAGTACTTC. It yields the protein CSSSLGVTMGLLDEQYF.

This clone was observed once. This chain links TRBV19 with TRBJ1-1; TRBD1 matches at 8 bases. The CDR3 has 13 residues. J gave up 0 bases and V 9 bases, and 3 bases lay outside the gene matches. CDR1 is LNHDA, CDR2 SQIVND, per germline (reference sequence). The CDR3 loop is CASGQGMNTEAFF. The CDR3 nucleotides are TGTGCCAGCGGACAGGGAATGAACACTGAAGCTTTCTTT.

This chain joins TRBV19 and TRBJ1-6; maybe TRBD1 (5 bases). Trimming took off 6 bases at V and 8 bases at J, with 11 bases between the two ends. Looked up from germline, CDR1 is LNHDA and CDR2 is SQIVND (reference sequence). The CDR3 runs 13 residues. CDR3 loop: CASRQGLDSPLHF. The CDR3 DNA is TGTGCCAGTAGGCAGGGACTGGATTCACCCCTCCACTTT. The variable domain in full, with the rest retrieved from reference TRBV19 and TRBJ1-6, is DGGITQSPKYLFRKEGQNVTLSCEQNLNHDAMYWYRQDPGQGLRLIYYSQIVNDFQKGDIAEGYSVSREKKESFPLTVTSAQKNPTAFYLCASRQGLDSPLHFGNGTRLTVT.

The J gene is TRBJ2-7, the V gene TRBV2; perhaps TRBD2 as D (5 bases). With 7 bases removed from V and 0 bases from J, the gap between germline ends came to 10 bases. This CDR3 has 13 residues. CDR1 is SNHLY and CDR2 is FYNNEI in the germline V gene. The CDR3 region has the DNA TGTGCCAGCAAGGCGGACTCCTCCTACGAGCAGTACTTC. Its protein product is CASKADSSYEQYF.

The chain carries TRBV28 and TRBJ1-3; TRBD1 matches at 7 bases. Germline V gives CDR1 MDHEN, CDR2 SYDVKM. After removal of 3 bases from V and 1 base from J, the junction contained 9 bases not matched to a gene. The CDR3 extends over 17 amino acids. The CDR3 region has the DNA TGTGCCAGCAGTTTCCAGACGACAGGGAAGTCTGGAAACACCATATATTTT. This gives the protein CASSFQTTGKSGNTIYF.

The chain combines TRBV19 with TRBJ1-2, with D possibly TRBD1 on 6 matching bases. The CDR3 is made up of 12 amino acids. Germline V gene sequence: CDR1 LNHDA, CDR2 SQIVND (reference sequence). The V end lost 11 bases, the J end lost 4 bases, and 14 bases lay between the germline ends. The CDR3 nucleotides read TGTGCCGCGACAGGTCCAAGCTATGGCTACACCTTC. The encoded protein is CAATGPSYGYTF.

DNA of the CDR3: TGTGCCAGCAGCCTCCAGACCAGCGGGGAAGACAATGAGCAGTTCTTC. It specifies CASSLQTSGEDNEQFF. The chain is built from TRBV13 and TRBJ2-1, with 7 bases lining up with TRBD2. The CDR3 has 16 residues. The trim removed 5 bases at V and 5 bases at J, leaving 12 bases unmatched. Germline values: CDR1 PRHDT, CDR2 FYEKMQ (reference sequence).

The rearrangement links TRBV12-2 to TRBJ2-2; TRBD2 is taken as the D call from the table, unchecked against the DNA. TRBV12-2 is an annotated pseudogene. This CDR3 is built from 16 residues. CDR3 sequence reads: CASRSLAGGWTGELFF. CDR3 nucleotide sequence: TGTGCAAGTCGCTCTCTAGCGGGGGGGTGGACCGGGGAGCTGTTTTTT.

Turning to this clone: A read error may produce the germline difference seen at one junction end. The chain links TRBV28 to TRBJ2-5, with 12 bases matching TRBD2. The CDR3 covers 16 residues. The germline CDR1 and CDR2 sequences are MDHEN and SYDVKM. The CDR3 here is CASSSPTSGGQDTQYF. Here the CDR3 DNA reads TGTGCCAGCAGTTCTCCGACTAGCGGGGGCCAAGACACCCAGTACTTC.

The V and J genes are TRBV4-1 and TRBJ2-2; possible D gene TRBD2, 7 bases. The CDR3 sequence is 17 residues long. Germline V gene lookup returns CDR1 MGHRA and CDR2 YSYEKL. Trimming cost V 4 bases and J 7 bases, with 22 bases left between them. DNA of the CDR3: TGCGCCAGCAGCCGTAGCTACGGGGGGCCCGTAATCGGGGAGCTGTTTTTT. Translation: CASSRSYGGPVIGELFF.

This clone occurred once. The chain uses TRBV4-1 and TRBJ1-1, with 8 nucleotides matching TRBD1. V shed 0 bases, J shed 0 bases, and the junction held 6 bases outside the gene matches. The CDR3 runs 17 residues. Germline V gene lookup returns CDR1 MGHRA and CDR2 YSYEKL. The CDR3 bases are TGCGCCAGCAGCCAAGATGGGAGACAGGGGTTGAACACTGAAGCTTTCTTT. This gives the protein CASSQDGRQGLNTEAFF.

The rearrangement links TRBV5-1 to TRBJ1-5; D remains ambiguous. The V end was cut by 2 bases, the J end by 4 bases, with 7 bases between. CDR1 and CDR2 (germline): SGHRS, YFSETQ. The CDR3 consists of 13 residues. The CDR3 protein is CASSFELNQPQHF. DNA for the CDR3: TGCGCCAGCAGCTTCGAACTAAATCAGCCCCAGCATTTT.